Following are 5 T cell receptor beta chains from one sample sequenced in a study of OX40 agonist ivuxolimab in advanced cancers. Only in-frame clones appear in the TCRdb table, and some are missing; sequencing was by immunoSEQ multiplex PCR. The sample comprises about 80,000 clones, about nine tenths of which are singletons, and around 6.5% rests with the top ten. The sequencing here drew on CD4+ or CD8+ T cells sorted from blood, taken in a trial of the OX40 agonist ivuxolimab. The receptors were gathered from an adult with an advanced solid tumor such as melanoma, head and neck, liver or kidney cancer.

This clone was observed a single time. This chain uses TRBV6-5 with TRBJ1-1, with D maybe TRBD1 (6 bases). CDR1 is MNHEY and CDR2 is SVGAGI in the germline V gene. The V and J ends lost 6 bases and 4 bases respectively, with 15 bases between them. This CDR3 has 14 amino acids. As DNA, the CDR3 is TGTGCCAGCAGCCGTAGTACAGGGCTCACTGAAGCTTTCTTT. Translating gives CASSRSTGLTEAFF.

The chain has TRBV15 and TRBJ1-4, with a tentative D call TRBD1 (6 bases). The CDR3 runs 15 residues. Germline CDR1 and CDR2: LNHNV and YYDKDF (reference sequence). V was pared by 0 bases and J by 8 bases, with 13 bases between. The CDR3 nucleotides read TGTGCCACCAGCAGAGATCCCAACAGGGAAGAAAAACTGTTTTTT. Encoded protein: CATSRDPNREEKLFF. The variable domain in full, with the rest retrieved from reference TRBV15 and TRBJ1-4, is DAMVIQNPRYQVTQFGKPVTLSCSQTLNHNVMYWYQQKSSQAPKLLFHYYDKDFNNEADTPDNFQSRRPNTSFCFLDIRSPGLGDTAMYLCATSRDPNREEKLFFGSGTQLSVL.

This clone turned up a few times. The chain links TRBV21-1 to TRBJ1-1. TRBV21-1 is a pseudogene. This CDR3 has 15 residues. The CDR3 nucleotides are TGTGCCAGCAGCAAACCCGAGTTAGTCACGGGTGAAGCTTTCTTT. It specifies CASSKPELVTGEAFF.

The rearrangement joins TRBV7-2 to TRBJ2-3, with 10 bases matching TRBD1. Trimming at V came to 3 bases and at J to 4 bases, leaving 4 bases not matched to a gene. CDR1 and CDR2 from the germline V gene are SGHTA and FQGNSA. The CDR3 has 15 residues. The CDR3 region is CASSFGTGVADTQYF. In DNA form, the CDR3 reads TGTGCCAGCAGCTTTGGGACAGGGGTAGCAGATACGCAGTATTTT.

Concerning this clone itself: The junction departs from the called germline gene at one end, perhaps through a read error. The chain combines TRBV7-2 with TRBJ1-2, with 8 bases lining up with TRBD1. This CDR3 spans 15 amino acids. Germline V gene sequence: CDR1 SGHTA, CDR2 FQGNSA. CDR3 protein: CASSVAGQGVYGYTF. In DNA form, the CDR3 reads TGTGCCAGCAGCGTAGCCGGACAGGGCGTCTATGGCTACACCTTC. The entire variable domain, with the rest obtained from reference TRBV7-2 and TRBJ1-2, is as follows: GAGVSQSPSNKVTEKGKDVELRCDPISGHTALYWYRQSLGQGLEFLIYFQGNSAPDKSGLPSDRFSAERTGGSVSTLTIQRTQQEDSAVYLCASSVAGQGVYGYTFGSGTRLTVV.